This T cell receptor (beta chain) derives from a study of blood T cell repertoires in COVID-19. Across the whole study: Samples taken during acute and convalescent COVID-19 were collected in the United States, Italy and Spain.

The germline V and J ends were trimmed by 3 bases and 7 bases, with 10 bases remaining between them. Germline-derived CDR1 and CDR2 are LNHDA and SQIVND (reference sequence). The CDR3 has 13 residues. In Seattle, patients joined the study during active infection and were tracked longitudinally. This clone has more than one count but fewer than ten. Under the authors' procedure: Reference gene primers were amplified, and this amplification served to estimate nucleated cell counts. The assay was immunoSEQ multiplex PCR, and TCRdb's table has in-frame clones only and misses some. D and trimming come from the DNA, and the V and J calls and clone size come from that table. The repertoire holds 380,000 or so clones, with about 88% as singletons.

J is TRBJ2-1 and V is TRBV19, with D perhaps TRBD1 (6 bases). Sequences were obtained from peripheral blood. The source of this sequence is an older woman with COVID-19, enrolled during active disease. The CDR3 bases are TGTGCCAGTAGTATCAGGGGATTGAATGAGCAGTTCTTC. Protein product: CASSIRGLNEQFF.